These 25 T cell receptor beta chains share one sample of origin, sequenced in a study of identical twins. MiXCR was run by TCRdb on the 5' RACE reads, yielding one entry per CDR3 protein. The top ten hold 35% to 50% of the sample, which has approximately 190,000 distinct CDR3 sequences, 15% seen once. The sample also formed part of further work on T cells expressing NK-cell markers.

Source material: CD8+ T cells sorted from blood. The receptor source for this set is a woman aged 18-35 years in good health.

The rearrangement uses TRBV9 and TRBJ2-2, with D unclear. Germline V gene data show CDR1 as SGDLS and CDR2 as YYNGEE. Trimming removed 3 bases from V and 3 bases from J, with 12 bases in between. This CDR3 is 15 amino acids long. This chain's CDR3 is CASSGRTDYTGELFF. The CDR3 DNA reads TGTGCCAGCAGCGGTCGGACGGATTACACCGGGGAGCTGTTTTTT.

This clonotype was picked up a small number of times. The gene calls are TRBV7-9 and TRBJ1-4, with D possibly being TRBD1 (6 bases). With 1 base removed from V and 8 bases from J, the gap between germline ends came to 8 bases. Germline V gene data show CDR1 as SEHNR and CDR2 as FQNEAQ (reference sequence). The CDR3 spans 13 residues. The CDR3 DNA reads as TGTGCCAGCAGCTTAGTGGGGGCGGAAAAACTGTTTTTT. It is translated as CASSLVGAEKLFF.

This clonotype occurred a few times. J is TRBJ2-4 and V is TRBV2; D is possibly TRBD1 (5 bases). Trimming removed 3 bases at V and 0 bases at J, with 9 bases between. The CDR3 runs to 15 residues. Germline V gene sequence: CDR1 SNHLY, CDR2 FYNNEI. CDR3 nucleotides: TGTGCCAGCAGTGACAGGGCCCTAGCCAAAAACATTCAGTACTTC. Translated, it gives CASSDRALAKNIQYF.

The CDR3 spells CATSSTRDNSPLHF. CDR3 coding DNA: TGTGCCACCAGCAGTACGAGGGATAATTCACCCCTCCACTTT. The rearrangement links TRBV15 to TRBJ1-6; no clear D gene. From germline, CDR1 is LNHNV and CDR2 YYDKDF (reference sequence). The CDR3 length is 14 residues. The V end lost 3 bases, the J end lost 5 bases, and 8 bases lay between the germline ends.

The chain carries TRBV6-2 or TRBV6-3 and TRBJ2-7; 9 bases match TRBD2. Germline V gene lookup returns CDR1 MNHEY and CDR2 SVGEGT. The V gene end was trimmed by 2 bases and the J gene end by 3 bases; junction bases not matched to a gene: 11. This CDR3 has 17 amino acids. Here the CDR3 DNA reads TGTGCCAGCAGTTACAAGCCCCACAGCGGGGGGTTCTACGAGCAGTACTTC. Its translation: CASSYKPHSGGFYEQYF.

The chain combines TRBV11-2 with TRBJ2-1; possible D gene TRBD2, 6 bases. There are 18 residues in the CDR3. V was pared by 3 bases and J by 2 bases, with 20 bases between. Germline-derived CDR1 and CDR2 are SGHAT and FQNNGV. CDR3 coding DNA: TGTGCCAGCAGCTTCTATCCTCGACTAGTCGCCGCCTACAATGAGCAGTTCTTC. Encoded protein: CASSFYPRLVAAYNEQFF.

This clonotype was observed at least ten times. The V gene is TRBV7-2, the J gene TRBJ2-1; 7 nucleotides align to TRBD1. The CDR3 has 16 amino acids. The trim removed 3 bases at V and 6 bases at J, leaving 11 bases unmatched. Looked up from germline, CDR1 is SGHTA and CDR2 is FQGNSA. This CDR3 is CASSFRSDRIGNEQFF. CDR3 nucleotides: TGTGCCAGCAGCTTCCGGTCGGACAGGATAGGCAATGAGCAGTTCTTC.

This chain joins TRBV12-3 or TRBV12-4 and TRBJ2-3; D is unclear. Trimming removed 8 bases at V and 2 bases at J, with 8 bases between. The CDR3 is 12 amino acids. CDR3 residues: CASGFHTDTQYF. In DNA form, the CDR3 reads TGTGCCAGCGGATTTCACACAGATACGCAGTATTTT.

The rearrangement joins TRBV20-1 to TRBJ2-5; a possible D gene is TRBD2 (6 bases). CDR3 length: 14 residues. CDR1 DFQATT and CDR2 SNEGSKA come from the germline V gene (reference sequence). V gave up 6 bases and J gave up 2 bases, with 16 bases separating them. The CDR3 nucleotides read TGCAGTGCAGACAGCGAGGGGACTCAAGAGACCCAGTACTTC. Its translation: CSADSEGTQETQYF.

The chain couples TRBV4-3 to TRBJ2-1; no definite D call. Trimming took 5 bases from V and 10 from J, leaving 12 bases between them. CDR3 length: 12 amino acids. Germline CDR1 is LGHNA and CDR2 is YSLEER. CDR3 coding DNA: TGCGCCAGCAGCGACGAGGTTCGGGAGCAGTTCTTC. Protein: CASSDEVREQFF.

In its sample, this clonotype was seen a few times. The CDR3 sequence: CSARDDRGANIQYF. CDR3 nucleotides: TGCAGTGCTAGAGATGACAGGGGAGCAAACATTCAGTACTTC. The V and J genes are TRBV20-1 and TRBJ2-4, with 8 bases fitting TRBD1. Trimming removed 0 bases from V and 6 bases from J; junction bases left unmatched: 4. This CDR3 has 14 amino acids. The germline gives CDR1 DFQATT, CDR2 SNEGSKA (reference sequence).

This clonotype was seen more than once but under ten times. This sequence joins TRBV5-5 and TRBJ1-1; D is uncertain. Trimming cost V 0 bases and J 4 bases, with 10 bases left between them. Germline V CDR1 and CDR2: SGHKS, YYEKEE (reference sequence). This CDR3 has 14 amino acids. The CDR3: CASSLGAVSTEAFF. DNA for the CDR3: TGTGCCAGCAGCTTGGGCGCGGTGAGCACTGAAGCTTTCTTT.

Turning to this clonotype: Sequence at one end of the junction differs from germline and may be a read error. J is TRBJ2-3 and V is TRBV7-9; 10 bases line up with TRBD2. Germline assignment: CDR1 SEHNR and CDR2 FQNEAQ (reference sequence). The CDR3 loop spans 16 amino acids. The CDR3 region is CASSSAPSGGADTQNF. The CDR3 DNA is TGTGCCAGCAGCTCCGCCCCTAGCGGGGGCGCAGATACGCAGAATTTT.

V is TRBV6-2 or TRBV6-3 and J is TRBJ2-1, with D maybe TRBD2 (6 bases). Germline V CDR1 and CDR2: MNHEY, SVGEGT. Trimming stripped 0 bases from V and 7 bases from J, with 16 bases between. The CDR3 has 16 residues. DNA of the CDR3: TGTGCCAGCAGTTACTCAGCCCCGGCGGGATTAAATGAGCAGTTCTTC. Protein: CASSYSAPAGLNEQFF.

The CDR3 DNA sequence: TGTGCCAGCACCGTAGGGGATACGCAGTATTTT. This encodes CASTVGDTQYF. The rearrangement joins TRBV12-3 or TRBV12-4 to TRBJ2-3; D gene uncertain. With 7 bases removed from V and 6 bases from J, the gap between germline ends came to 8 bases. CDR3 length: 11 amino acids.

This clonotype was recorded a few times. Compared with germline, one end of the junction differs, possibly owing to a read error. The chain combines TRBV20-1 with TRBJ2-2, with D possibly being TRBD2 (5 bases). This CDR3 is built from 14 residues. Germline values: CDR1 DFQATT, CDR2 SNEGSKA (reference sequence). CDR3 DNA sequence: TGCAGTGCTCGAGAGGGAGTCAACACCGGGGAGCTGTTTTTT. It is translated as CSAREGVNTGELFF.

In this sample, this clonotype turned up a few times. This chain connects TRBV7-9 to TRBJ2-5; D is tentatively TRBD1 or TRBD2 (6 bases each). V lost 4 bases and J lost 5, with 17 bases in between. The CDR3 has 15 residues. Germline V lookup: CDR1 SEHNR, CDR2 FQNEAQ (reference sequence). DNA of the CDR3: TGTGCCAGCAGCTCATTTGGAGGGGGGAAGGAGACCCAGTACTTC. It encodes CASSSFGGGKETQYF.

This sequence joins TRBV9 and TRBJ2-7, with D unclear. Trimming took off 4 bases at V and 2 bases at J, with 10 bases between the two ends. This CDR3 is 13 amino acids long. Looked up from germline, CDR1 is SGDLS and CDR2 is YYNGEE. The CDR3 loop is CASSPGDAYEQYF. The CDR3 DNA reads TGTGCCAGCAGCCCCGGCGACGCCTACGAGCAGTACTTC.

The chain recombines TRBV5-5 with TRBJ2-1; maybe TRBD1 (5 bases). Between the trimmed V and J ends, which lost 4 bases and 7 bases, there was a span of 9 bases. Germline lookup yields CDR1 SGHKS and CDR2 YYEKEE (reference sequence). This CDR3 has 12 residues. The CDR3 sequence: CASSPWTNEQFF. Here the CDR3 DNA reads TGTGCCAGCAGCCCGTGGACAAATGAGCAGTTCTTC.

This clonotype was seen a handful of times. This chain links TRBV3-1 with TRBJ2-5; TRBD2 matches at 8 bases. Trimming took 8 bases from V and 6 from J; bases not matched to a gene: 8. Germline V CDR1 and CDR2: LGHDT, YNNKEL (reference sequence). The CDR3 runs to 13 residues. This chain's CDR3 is CASVGAGGQTQYF. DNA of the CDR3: TGTGCCAGCGTTGGGGCGGGGGGCCAGACCCAGTACTTC.

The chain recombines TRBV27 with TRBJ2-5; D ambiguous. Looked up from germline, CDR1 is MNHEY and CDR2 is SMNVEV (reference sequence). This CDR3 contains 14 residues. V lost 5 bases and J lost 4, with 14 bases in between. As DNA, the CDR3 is TGTGCCAGCAGTCCACAAGCGCGAGGAGAGACCCAGTACTTC. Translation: CASSPQARGETQYF.

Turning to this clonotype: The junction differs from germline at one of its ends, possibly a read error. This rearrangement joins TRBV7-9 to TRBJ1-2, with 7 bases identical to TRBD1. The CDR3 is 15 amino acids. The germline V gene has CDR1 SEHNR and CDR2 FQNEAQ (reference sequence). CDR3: CAGSSGRGQRYGYTF. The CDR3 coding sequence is TGTGCCGGCAGCTCGGGGAGGGGGCAGCGGTATGGCTACACCTTC.

The CDR3 sequence is CASSTDSTGTGSYEQYF. CDR3 nucleotides: TGTGCCAGCAGCACAGATTCAACCGGGACGGGCTCCTACGAGCAGTACTTC. This sequence joins TRBV9 and TRBJ2-7; D possibly uses TRBD1 or TRBD2 (5 bases each). Germline V gives CDR1 SGDLS, CDR2 YYNGEE. Trimming left V 4 bases short and J 0 bases short, with 20 bases between. The CDR3 sequence is 17 residues long.

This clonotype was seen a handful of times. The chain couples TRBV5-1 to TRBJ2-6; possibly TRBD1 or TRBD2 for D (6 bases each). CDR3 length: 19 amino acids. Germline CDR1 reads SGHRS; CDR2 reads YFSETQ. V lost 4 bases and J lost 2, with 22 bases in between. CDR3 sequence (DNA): TGCGCCAGCAGCCTGACTGGGGGGCCTCCTGATACTGGGGCCAACGTCCTGACTTTC. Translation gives CASSLTGGPPDTGANVLTF.

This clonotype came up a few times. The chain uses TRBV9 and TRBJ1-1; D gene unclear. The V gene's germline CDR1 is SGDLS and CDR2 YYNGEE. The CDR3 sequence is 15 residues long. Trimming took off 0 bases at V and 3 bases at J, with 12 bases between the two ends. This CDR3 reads CASSVGPGSDTEAFF. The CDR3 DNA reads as TGTGCCAGCAGCGTAGGACCAGGATCAGACACTGAAGCTTTCTTT.